This TCR beta chain originates from a study of T cell responses to AZD1222 COVID-19 vaccine (dated by TCRdb to about 2021). Study-level background: A total of 233 trial participants underwent TCR sequencing, of whom about 200 had received two doses of AZD1222 and approximately 26 had received two doses of the MenACWY control vaccine. Trial participants were enrolled into age subgroups of 18-55, 56-69 and 70-plus years, which contained 148, 28 and 57 TCR-sequenced participants, respectively.

The CDR3 covers 17 residues, taking in both the cysteine and the phenylalanine. Only the CDR3 part of the read is kept: 51 bases, read in frame from the first base. The germline ends are 17 bases apart after V is trimmed by 3 bases and J by 3 bases. According to the germline V gene, CDR1 reads LGHNT and CDR2 reads FRNRAP. The time point label of this sample denotes: baseline before first vaccination. The sample's treatment or condition label, in plain terms: meningococcal conjugate vaccine given as trial control. The vaccinee samples were drawn from two UK trials, COV001 and COV002, one of which was a single-blind randomized controlled phase 2/3 trial testing AZD1222 (ChAdOx1 nCoV-19) in healthy adults. For TCRbeta chain sequencing, PBMC samples were collected from trial participants at day 0 and at day 28 after the second dose. For this clone: Its antigen is currently not known. Base qualities are not provided; no much larger clone lies one nucleotide away.

What the study reported, not specific to this receptor: Because no day 14 peak-response samples were available, repertoires were characterized only after the peak T cell response. CD4 TCRs associated with the vaccine covered the entire spike protein, and the dominant responses were in regions 160-218 and 743-854. Participants were mostly white British and included more females than males, and it was suggested by the authors that clonal diversity may have been underestimated. Nearly half of unique spike-specific TCRs reportedly recognized epitopes outside regions mutated in the B.1.351 and B.1.1.7 variants. After two AZD1222 doses, spike-specific TCR breadth and depth were significantly higher than at day 0 and than in MenACWY recipients. Conclusions about previously exposed vaccinees were limited because only six AZD1222 recipients were SARS-CoV-2 seropositive at baseline. The 56-69-year group was small, and its depth increase did not reach significance, likely because of low power.

The CDR3 regions of human TCRbeta chains were subjected to immunosequencing. Concerning the study's data processing: Repertoire TCRs were matched against a reference library of SARS-CoV-2-specific TCRs generated with the MIRA antigen-specificity platform. Breadth was defined as the fraction of unique TCRs that were SARS-CoV-2-associated. Depth was defined as the fraction of total T cells that were SARS-CoV-2-associated. Each spike-specific TCR was assigned to its reactive spike region and to a CD4 or CD8 class using the MIRA data. Log10-transformed breadth and depth values were compared by one-way ANOVA with Sidak's multiple comparisons tests. TCRdb obtained this table from immuneACCESS and retained in-frame rearrangements with V and J assigned. These tables miss some clones; where compared with another copy, unresolved V genes account for less than half of the shortfall, and the remainder is unexplained. That table supplies the V and J calls and clone size; D and trimming were determined from the DNA. The sample data list 150,000 or so clones, and about 87% of these were observed just once. The ten top clones hold about 3.4% of the sample.

The chain employs TRBV12-5 and TRBJ2-2; TRBD1 is a weak D gene call, 5 bases matching. The source of this sequence is an adult in good health. Sequenced here: peripheral blood, sampled on day 0 of MenACWY control vaccination. CDR3 region: CASGLAGPPGDTGELFF. The bases are TGTGCTAGTGGTTTAGCAGGGCCTCCTGGGGACACCGGGGAGCTGTTTTTT.